This record covers a single T cell receptor beta chain. This specimen comes from a study of OX40 agonist ivuxolimab in advanced cancers. The CDR3 is 14 residues long. Germline V lookup: CDR1 LGHNA, CDR2 YNFKEQ. The ends were cut back, 2 bases at V and 5 bases at J, with 12 bases in the middle. The table came from immunoSEQ multiplex PCR; TCRdb's copy has only in-frame clones and leaves some out. The sample includes about 21,000 clones, roughly 85% of them seen just once. The chain joins TRBV4-2 to TRBJ2-5, with D perhaps assigned TRBD1 or TRBD2 (7 bases each). The TCR sequence derives from an adult with an advanced solid tumor such as melanoma, head and neck, liver or kidney cancer. Source: CD4+ or CD8+ T cells sorted from blood, taken in a trial of the OX40 agonist ivuxolimab. CDR3 nucleotide sequence: TGTGCCAGCAGCCAATCCCAGGGGGGGGAGACCCAGTACTTC. It specifies CASSQSQGGETQYF.